The next 6 T cell receptor beta chains were all read from a single sample in a study of blood T cell repertoires in COVID-19. Only in-frame clones appear in the TCRdb table, and some are missing; sequencing was by immunoSEQ multiplex PCR. The profile shows 450,000 to 500,000 clones, 75% to 90% of them singletons. The material sequenced was PBMCs or T cells enriched from blood (not recorded which). These receptors all stem from a woman in her sixties or seventies who had recovered from COVID-19.

This clone was seen just once. The chain links TRBV7-8 to TRBJ1-1; tentatively, D is TRBD1 (6 bases). The ends were cut back, 5 bases at V and 1 base at J, with 14 bases in the middle. Germline values: CDR1 SGHVS, CDR2 FQNEAQ. The CDR3 consists of 15 residues. The CDR3, as DNA: TGTGCCAGCAGCACCGGACAGATACAGAACACTGAAGCTTTCTTT. The encoded protein is CASSTGQIQNTEAFF.

The V and J genes are TRBV19 and TRBJ1-1; perhaps TRBD1 as D (6 bases). The V gene's germline CDR1 is LNHDA and CDR2 SQIVND (reference sequence). The CDR3 spans 14 residues. Trimming left V 2 bases short and J 2 bases short, with 9 bases between. The DNA for the CDR3 is TGTGCCAGTAGTATACTGACAGGAAACACTGAAGCTTTCTTT. This encodes CASSILTGNTEAFF. Full variable domain (outside the CDR3, taken from reference TRBV19 and TRBJ1-1): DGGITQSPKYLFRKEGQNVTLSCEQNLNHDAMYWYRQDPGQGLRLIYYSQIVNDFQKGDIAEGYSVSREKKESFPLTVTSAQKNPTAFYLCASSILTGNTEAFFGQGTRLTVV.

This chain joins TRBV4-1 and TRBJ1-2, with 7 bases matching TRBD1. Per germline, CDR1 MGHRA and CDR2 YSYEKL. This CDR3 spans 16 amino acids. J was trimmed by 2 bases and V by 2 bases; bases with no gene match: 8. In DNA form, the CDR3 reads TGCGCCAGCAGCCAACCCAGGACAGGATTAAACTATGGCTACACCTTC. Residues: CASSQPRTGLNYGYTF.

This clone was recorded a few times. The genes are TRBV11-2 and TRBJ2-1; D is possibly TRBD1 (5 bases). The CDR3 extends over 11 amino acids. Trimming took 4 bases from V and 8 from J, leaving 6 bases between them. In germline, CDR1 is SGHAT, CDR2 FQNNGV. The CDR3 DNA sequence: TGTGCCAGCAGCTACAGGTATGAGCAGTTCTTC. Its protein is CASSYRYEQFF.

The sample holds many counts of this clone. At the DNA level, this CDR3 is encoded by other sequences in the same sample as well. The chain is built from TRBV5-1 and TRBJ1-4; 7 bases map to TRBD1. Germline CDR1 is SGHRS and CDR2 is YFSETQ. Losses at the gene ends were 4 bases for V and 3 bases for J; bases not matched to a gene: 6. The CDR3 runs 15 residues. CDR3 in amino acids: CASSPTGTANEKLFF. Written as DNA, the CDR3 is TGCGCCAGCAGCCCGACCGGGACAGCTAATGAAAAACTGTTTTTT. Full variable domain (outside the CDR3, taken from reference TRBV5-1 and TRBJ1-4): KAGVTQTPRYLIKTRGQQVTLSCSPISGHRSVSWYQQTPGQGLQFLFEYFSETQRNKGNFPGRFSGRQFSNSRSEMNVSTLELGDSALYLCASSPTGTANEKLFFGSGTQLSVL.

This rearrangement joins TRBV30 to TRBJ1-6; D not certain. The V gene's germline CDR1 is GTSNPN and CDR2 SVGIG (reference sequence). The CDR3 spans 13 residues. V was trimmed by 4 bases and J by 0 bases, leaving 4 bases between them. This CDR3 reads CAWTGSYNSPLHF. In DNA, the CDR3 is TGTGCCTGGACAGGCTCCTATAATTCACCCCTCCACTTT.